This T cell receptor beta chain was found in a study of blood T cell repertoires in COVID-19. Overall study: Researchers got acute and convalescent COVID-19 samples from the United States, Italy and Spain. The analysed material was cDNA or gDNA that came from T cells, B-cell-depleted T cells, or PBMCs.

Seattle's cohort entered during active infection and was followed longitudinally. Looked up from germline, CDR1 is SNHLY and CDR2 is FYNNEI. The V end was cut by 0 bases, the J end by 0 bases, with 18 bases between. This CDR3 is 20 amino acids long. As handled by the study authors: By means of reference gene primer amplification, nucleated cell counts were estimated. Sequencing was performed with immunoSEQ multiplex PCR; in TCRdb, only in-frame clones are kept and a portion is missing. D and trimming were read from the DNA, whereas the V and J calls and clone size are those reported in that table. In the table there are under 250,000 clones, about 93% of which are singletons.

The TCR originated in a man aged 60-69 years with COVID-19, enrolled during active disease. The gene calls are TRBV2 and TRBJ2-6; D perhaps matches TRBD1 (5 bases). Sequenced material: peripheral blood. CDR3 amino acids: CASSEAGHRLGYSGANVLTF. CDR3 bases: TGTGCCAGCAGTGAAGCGGGGCACAGGCTGGGGTACTCTGGGGCCAACGTCCTGACTTTC.